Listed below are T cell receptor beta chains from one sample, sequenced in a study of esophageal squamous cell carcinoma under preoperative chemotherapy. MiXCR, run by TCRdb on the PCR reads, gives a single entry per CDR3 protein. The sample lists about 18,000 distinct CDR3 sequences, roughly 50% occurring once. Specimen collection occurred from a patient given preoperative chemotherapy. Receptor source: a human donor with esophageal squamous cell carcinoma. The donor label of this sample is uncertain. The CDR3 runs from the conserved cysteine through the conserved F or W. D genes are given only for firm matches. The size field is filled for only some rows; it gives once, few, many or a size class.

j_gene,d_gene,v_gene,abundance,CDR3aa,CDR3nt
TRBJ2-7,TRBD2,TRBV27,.,CASSPYSFGLAGAYEQYF,TGTGCCAGCAGTCCCTATTCCTTTGGACTAGCGGGGGCCTACGAGCAGTACTTC
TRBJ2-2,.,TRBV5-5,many,CASSSAGGQNTGELFF,TGTGCCAGCAGCTCTGCTGGGGGTCAGAACACCGGGGAGCTGTTTTTT
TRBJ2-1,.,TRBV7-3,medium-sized,CASSQRFGPPRNEQFF,TGTGCCAGCAGCCAAAGGTTCGGCCCCCCGAGGAATGAGCAGTTCTTC
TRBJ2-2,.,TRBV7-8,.,CASGRWVGTGAQFF,.
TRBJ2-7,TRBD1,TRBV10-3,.,CAISEPGTGGYEQYF,TGTGCCATCAGTGAGCCCGGGACAGGGGGCTACGAGCAGTACTTC
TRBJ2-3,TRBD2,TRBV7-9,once,CASSFPTSGDTDTQYF,TGTGCCAGCAGCTTCCCGACTAGCGGAGACACAGATACGCAGTATTTT
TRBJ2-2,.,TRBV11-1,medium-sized,CASSRTTSNTGELFF,TGTGCCAGCAGCCGGACTACTTCGAACACCGGGGAGCTGTTTTTT
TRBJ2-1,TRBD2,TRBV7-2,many,CASSLHSGSRNEQFF,TGTGCCAGCAGCTTACATAGCGGGAGCCGGAATGAGCAGTTCTTC
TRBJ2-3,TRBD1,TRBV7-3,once,CASSPTSNRGPTDTQYF,TGTGCCAGCAGCCCCACCTCCAACAGGGGGCCGACAGATACGCAGTATTTT
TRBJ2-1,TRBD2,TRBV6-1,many,CASAPGVIAGDEQFF,TGTGCCAGCGCGCCGGGGGTGATAGCGGGAGATGAGCAGTTCTTC
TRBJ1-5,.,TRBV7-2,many,CASSLQGQQPQHF,TGTGCCAGCAGCTTACAGGGTCAACAGCCCCAGCATTTT
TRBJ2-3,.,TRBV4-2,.,CASSQRRMGTQYF,TGTGCCAGCAGCCAGCGGCGGATGGGTACGCAGTATTTT
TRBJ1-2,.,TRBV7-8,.,CASSQYRDRKVHYGYSF,TGTGCCAGCAGCCAGTACAGGGATCGAAAGGTACACTATGGCTACTCCTTC
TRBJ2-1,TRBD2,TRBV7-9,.,CASSLGLAGVEQFF,TGTGCCAGCAGCTTAGGGTTAGCGGGAGTTGAGCAGTTCTTC
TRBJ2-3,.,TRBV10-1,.,CASSVTGRWAKNTQYF,TGCGCCAGCAGCGTTACGGGGCGGTGGGCCAAAAATACGCAGTACTTT
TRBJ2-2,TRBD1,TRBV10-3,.,CAISESSILPGQTNTGELFF,TGTGCCATCAGTGAGTCATCTATACTGCCGGGACAGACGAACACCGGGGAGCTGTTTTTT
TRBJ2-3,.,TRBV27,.,CASRFSLGGEKNTQYF,TGTGCCAGCCGTTTCAGCTTAGGGGGGGAGAAAAATACGCAGTATTTT
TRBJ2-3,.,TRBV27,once,CASSFRGGGASNTQYF,TGTGCCAGCAGTTTCAGGGGAGGGGGGGCCTCAAATACGCAGTATTTT
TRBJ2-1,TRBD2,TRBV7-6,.,CASSLASGRSYNEQFF,TGTGCCAGCAGCTTAGCGAGCGGGAGATCCTACAATGAGCAGTTCTTC
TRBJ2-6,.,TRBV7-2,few,CASSPRGNSGANVLTF,TGTGCCAGCAGCCCCCGGGGGAACTCTGGGGCCAACGTCCTGACTTTC
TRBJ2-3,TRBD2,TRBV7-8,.,CASTAGGTDTQYF,TGTGCCAGCACTGCGGGAGGCACAGATACGCAGTATTTT
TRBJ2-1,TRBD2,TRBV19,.,CASSMGSGRWNEQFF,TGTGCCAGTAGTATGGGAAGCGGGAGGTGGAATGAGCAGTTCTTC
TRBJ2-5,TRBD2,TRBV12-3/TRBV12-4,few,CASSRLAGQETQYF,TGTGCCAGCAGCCGGCTAGCGGGGCAAGAGACCCAGTACTTC
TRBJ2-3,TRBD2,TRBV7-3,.,CAGSGGRAEETQYF,TGTGCGGGCAGCGGGGGCCGAGCCGAAGAGACGCAGTATTTT
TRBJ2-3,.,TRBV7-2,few,CASSLMGADTQYF,TGTGCCAGCAGCTTAATGGGGGCAGATACGCAGTATTTT
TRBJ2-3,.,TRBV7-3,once,CASSSFGTDTQYF,TGTGCCAGCAGCTCTTTCGGCACAGATACGCAGTATTTT
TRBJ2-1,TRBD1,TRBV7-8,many,CASSYWTGAVNEQFF,TGTGCCAGCAGCTATTGGACAGGGGCAGTCAATGAGCAGTTCTTC
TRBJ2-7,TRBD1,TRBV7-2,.,CASSARQGGAKDTQYF,TGTGCCAGCAGCGCCCGACAGGGGGGAGCCAAAGATACGCAGTACTTC
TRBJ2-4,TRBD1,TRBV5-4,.,CASSLGDREWVDKNIQYF,TGTGCCAGCAGCTTGGGCGACAGGGAGTGGGTAGACAAAAACATTCAGTACTTC
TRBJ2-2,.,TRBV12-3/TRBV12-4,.,CARGPHGWGTGALFF,TGTGCCAGGGGTCCGCACGGCTGGGGCACCGGTGCGCTGTTTTTT
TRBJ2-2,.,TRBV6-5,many,CASSRSGGELFF,TGTGCCAGCAGCCGTTCCGGCGGGGAGCTGTTTTTT
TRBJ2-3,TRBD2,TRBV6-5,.,CASSYSWGGTDTQYF,TGTGCCAGCAGTTACTCGTGGGGGGGAACAGATACGCAGTATTTT
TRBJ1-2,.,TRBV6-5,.,CASSYIGGQEGRGYTF,TGTGCCAGCAGTTACATAGGGGGGCAGGAAGGGAGAGGCTACACCTTC
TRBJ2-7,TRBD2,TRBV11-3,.,CASSYRLAGDYEQYF,TGTGCCAGCAGCTACAGACTAGCGGGAGACTACGAGCAGTACTTC
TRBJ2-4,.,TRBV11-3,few,CASSSLDRWDLAKNIQYF,TGTGCCAGCAGCTCCCTCGACAGGTGGGATCTAGCCAAAAACATTCAGTACTTC
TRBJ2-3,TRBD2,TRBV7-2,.,CASSARRGWGTNTQYF,TGTGCCAGCAGCGCACGGCGGGGGTGGGGCACAAATACGCAGTACTTT
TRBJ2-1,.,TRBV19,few,CASSMIDRASDEQFF,TGTGCCAGTAGTATGATCGACAGGGCTAGCGATGAGCAGTTCTTC
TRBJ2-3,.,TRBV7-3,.,CGRGAGSGDLETQYF,TGTGGTAGGGGCGCCGGTAGCGGTGACCTAGAGACGCAGTATTTT
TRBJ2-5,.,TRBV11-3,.,CASSRGEITSMEQYF,TGTGCCAGCAGTCGAGGGGAGATCACCTCCATGGAGCAGTACTTC
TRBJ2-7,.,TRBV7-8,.,CASSPSDSAYEQYF,TGTGCCAGCAGCCCAAGTGACTCAGCCTACGAGCAGTACTTC
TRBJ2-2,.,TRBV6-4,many,CASSDPGYSTGELFF,TGTGCCAGCAGTGATCCGGGTTACAGCACCGGGGAGCTGTTTTTT
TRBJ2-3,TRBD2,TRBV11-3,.,CAGSGGRGTETQYF,TGTGCGGGGAGCGGGGGCCGTGGCACAGAGACCCAGTATTTT
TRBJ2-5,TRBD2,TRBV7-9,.,CASRRLAGVETQYF,TGTGCCAGCAGGAGACTAGCGGGAGTGGAGACCCAGTACTTC